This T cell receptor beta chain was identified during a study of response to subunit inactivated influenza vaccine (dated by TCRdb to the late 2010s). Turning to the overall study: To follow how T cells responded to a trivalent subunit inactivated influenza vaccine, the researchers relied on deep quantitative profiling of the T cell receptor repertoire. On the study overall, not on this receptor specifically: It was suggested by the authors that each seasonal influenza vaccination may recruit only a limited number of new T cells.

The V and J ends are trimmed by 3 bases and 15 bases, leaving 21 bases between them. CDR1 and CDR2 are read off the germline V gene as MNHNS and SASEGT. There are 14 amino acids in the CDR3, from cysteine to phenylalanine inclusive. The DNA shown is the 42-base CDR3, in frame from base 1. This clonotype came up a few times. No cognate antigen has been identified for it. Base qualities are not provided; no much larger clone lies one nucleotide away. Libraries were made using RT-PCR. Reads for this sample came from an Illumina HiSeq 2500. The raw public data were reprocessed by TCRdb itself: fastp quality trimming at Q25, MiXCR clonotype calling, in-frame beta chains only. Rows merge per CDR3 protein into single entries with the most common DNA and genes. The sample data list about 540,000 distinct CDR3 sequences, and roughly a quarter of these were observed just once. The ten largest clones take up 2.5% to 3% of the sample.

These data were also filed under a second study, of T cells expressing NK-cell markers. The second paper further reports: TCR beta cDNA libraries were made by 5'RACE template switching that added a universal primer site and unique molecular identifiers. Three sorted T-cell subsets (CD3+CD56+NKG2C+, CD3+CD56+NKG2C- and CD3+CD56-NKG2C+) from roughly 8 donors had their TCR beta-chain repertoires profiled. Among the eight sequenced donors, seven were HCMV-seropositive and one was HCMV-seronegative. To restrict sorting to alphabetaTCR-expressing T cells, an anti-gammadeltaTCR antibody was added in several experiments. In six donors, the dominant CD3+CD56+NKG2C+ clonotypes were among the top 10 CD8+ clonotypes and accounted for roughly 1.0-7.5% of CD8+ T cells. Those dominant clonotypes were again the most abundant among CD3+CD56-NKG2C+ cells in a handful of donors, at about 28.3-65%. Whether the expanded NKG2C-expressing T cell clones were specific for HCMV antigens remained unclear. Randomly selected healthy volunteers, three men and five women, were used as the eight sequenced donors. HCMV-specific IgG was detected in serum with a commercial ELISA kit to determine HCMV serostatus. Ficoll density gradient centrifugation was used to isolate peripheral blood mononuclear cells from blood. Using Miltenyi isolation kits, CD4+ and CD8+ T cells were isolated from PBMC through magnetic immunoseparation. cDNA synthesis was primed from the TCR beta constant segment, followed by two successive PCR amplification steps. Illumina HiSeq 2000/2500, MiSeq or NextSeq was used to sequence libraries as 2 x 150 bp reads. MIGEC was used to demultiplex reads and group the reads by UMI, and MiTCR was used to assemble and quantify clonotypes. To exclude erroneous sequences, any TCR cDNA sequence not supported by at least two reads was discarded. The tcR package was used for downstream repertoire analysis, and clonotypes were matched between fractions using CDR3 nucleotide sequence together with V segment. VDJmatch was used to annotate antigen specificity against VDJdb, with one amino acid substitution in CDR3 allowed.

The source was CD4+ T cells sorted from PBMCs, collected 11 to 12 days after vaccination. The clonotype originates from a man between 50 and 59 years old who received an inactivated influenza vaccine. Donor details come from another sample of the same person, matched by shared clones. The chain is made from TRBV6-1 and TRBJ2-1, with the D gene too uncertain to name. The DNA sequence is TGTGCCAGCAGTGATACCCTCTCCAACCGCCCCGTGTTCTTC. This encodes CASSDTLSNRPVFF.